One and the same sample provided the 17 T cell receptor beta chains below, sequenced in a study of early T cells in non-severe SARS-CoV-2 infection (dated by TCRdb to the early 2020s). The library relied on 5' RACE. The sample was run on a NextSeq 500. In-frame beta chains were kept once TCRdb had trimmed the public reads at Q25 with fastp and called clones with MiXCR. When rows share a CDR3 protein, they turn into one entry using the most common DNA and genes. The sample yields around 50,000 distinct CDR3 sequences; about 9.7% were counted once. The ten largest clones take up 4.2% of the sample. The sample taken for sequencing was whole blood. The origin of the receptors is an adult who was a healthcare worker with PCR-confirmed SARS-CoV-2 infection or an uninfected control (not recorded which).

This clonotype was detected many times. The chain is built from TRBV18 and TRBJ1-4; TRBD1 matches at 10 bases. From germline, CDR1 is KGHSH and CDR2 LQKENI. V dropped 1 base and J dropped 2; count of bases not matched to a gene: 7. The CDR3 runs to 18 residues. In nucleotides, the CDR3 is TGTGCCAGCTCACCACGGGACAGGGGCCTTCTCACTAATGAAAAACTGTTTTTT. It encodes CASSPRDRGLLTNEKLFF. Based on the CDR3 plus reference TRBV18 and TRBJ1-4, the full variable domain is NAGVMQNPRHLVRRRGQEARLRCSPMKGHSHVYWYRQLPEEGLKFMVYLQKENIIDESGMPKERFSAEFPKEGPSILRIQQVVRGDSAAYFCASSPRDRGLLTNEKLFFGSGTQLSVL.

This chain links TRBV3-1 with TRBJ2-3; D is perhaps TRBD1 or TRBD2 (6 bases each). CDR1 and CDR2 (germline): LGHDT, YNNKEL (reference sequence). Between the trimmed V and J ends, which lost 4 bases and 6 bases, there was a span of 17 bases. The CDR3 is 15 residues long. CDR3 region: CASSRRDTGDDTQYF. CDR3 DNA sequence: TGTGCCAGCAGCCGCCGGGACACGGGGGATGATACGCAGTATTTT.

Many counts were recorded for this clonotype. The V and J genes are TRBV11-2 and TRBJ2-1, with 14 bases matching TRBD2. Germline values: CDR1 SGHAT, CDR2 FQNNGV. The CDR3 runs to 15 residues. V shed 5 bases, J shed 9 bases, and the junction held 6 bases outside the gene matches. The CDR3 protein is CASSPGTSGGSEQFF. CDR3 bases: TGTGCCAGCAGCCCAGGGACTAGCGGGGGAAGTGAGCAGTTCTTC.

This clonotype was detected ten times or more. This sequence joins TRBV7-9 and TRBJ2-1; D is unresolved. Trimming shortened V by 5 bases and J by 0 bases, and 14 bases separated the two germline ends. The CDR3 spans 16 residues. Germline V gene data show CDR1 as SEHNR and CDR2 as FQNEAQ (reference sequence). In nucleotides, the CDR3 is TGTGCCAGCAGCCCCCCGCGGTCCCTCTCCTACAATGAGCAGTTCTTC. This sequence encodes CASSPPRSLSYNEQFF.

This clonotype was picked up many times. The gene calls are TRBV5-1 and TRBJ2-5; D is uncertain. Deletions cut 0 bases from V and 4 bases from J, with 10 bases between. The CDR3 spans 14 residues. The germline CDR1 and CDR2 sequences are SGHRS and YFSETQ. CDR3 DNA: TGCGCCAGCAGCTTGGTGGATGAACGAGAGACCCAGTACTTC. Translated, it gives CASSLVDERETQYF.

This clonotype was observed at least ten times. The chain uses TRBV11-2 and TRBJ2-4, with D perhaps matching TRBD1 or TRBD2 (7 bases each). Germline V gene data show CDR1 as SGHAT and CDR2 as FQNNGV. CDR3 length equals 16 residues. The V and J ends lost 4 bases and 2 bases respectively, with 15 bases between them. CDR3 in amino acids: CASSWGGTATKNIQYF. CDR3 in DNA: TGTGCCAGCAGCTGGGGGGGGACAGCAACCAAAAACATTCAGTACTTC.

The sample holds a few counts of this clonotype. The rearrangement joins TRBV19 to TRBJ1-2, with D tentatively TRBD1 (6 bases). V lost 6 bases and J 4 bases, leaving 21 bases between the germline ends. The length of the CDR3 is 16 residues. Germline V gene data show CDR1 as LNHDA and CDR2 as SQIVND (reference sequence). Here the CDR3 reads CASRNQKDRSLYGYTF. Here the CDR3 DNA reads TGTGCCAGTAGAAACCAAAAAGACAGGTCCCTCTATGGCTACACCTTC.

The V call is TRBV6-5, the J call TRBJ1-3; tentatively, D is TRBD1 (6 bases). Germline assignment: CDR1 MNHEY and CDR2 SVGAGI. This CDR3 comprises 15 residues. Trimming removed 4 bases from V and 2 bases from J, with 12 bases in between. In nucleotides, the CDR3 is TGTGCCAGCAGTTCTACCTCAGGGGCTGGAAACACCATATATTTT. Amino acids: CASSSTSGAGNTIYF.

This clonotype was seen ten or more times. The chain has TRBV6-6 and TRBJ2-2; D unresolved. The V gene's germline CDR1 is MNHNY and CDR2 SVGAGI (reference sequence). Trimming left V 7 bases short and J 6 bases short, with 9 bases between. This CDR3 contains 12 residues. The CDR3 bases are TGTGCCAGCAAACCCGGGCCCGGGGAGCTGTTTTTT. This encodes CASKPGPGELFF.

This clonotype occurred many times. The chain is built from TRBV3-1 and TRBJ2-3; 10 bases align to TRBD2. Germline V gives CDR1 LGHDT, CDR2 YNNKEL (reference sequence). Germline trimming cut 3 bases from V and 5 bases from J; bases unmatched to any gene: 2. The CDR3 contains 14 residues. CDR3 coding DNA: TGTGCCAGCAGCCATAGCGGGGGGATAGATACGCAGTATTTT. Protein sequence: CASSHSGGIDTQYF.

In its sample, this clonotype was seen many times. J is TRBJ2-1 and V is TRBV29-1; 9 bases are a match to TRBD1. V dropped 7 bases and J dropped 2; count of bases not matched to a gene: 3. The CDR3 consists of 13 residues. Germline CDR1 reads SQVTM; CDR2 reads ANQGSEA. The DNA of the CDR3 is TGCAGCGCCAGGGACAGGGCCTACAATGAGCAGTTCTTC. It yields the protein CSARDRAYNEQFF.

This clonotype was detected many times. V is TRBV5-1 and J is TRBJ1-1; D is unclear. V lost 0 bases and J 4 bases, leaving 7 bases between the germline ends. CDR1 and CDR2 from the germline V gene are SGHRS and YFSETQ. The CDR3 sequence is 13 residues long. CDR3 residues: CASSLERPTEAFF. In DNA, the CDR3 is TGCGCCAGCAGCTTGGAACGCCCCACTGAAGCTTTCTTT.

This clonotype came up many times. This chain joins TRBV27 and TRBJ2-2, with a weak D call TRBD1 (5 bases). The CDR3 consists of 15 residues. The V gene's germline CDR1 is MNHEY and CDR2 SMNVEV (reference sequence). Trimming took 6 bases from V and 4 from J, leaving 15 bases between them. CDR3 residues: CASSSSRGGTGELFF. DNA for the CDR3: TGTGCCAGCAGCTCTTCAAGGGGTGGCACCGGGGAGCTGTTTTTT.

V and J are TRBV6-1 and TRBJ2-2; a possible D gene is TRBD1 (6 bases). The V gene's germline CDR1 is MNHNS and CDR2 SASEGT. Trimming left V 6 bases short and J 3 bases short, with 11 bases between. The CDR3 has 14 amino acids. The CDR3 nucleotides read TGTGCCAGCAGGTTACAGGGCGACACCGGGGAGCTGTTTTTT. Translated, it gives CASRLQGDTGELFF.

The chain couples TRBV7-2 to TRBJ2-1; possibly TRBD2 for D (5 bases). Germline V gene sequence: CDR1 SGHTA, CDR2 FQGNSA. The CDR3 loop spans 13 amino acids. Trimming took 5 bases from V and 3 from J, leaving 8 bases between them. CDR3 sequence: CASSEGVYNEQFF. The CDR3 DNA is TGTGCCAGCAGCGAGGGCGTCTACAATGAGCAGTTCTTC.

This chain connects TRBV7-2 to TRBJ2-3; 7 bases line up with TRBD2. The germline gives CDR1 SGHTA, CDR2 FQGNSA. The CDR3 totals 16 residues. Losses at the gene ends were 10 bases for V and 1 base for J; bases not matched to a gene: 14. For the CDR3, the DNA is TGTGCCACCTTCCCCACCCCAGCGGGACGCACAGATACGCAGTATTTT. It codes for CATFPTPAGRTDTQYF.

The V and J genes are TRBV11-2 and TRBJ2-5, with TRBD1 matching over 7 bases. After removal of 5 bases from V and 2 bases from J, the junction contained 8 bases not matched to a gene. The CDR3 has 15 amino acids. Germline V CDR1 and CDR2: SGHAT, FQNNGV. The CDR3: CASSQSGTEQETQYF. In DNA form, the CDR3 reads TGTGCCAGCAGCCAATCCGGGACAGAGCAAGAGACCCAGTACTTC.